This passage covers 25 T cell receptor beta chains from one sample sequenced in a study of CD8+CD57+ T cells in acquired aplastic anemia. The study profiled TCR beta VDJ and CDR3 using genomic DNA as template. MiXCR, run by TCRdb on the reads, gives a single entry per CDR3 protein. Of hundreds of thousands of distinct CDR3 sequences listed, approximately 33% are singletons. Patients chosen for sequencing had shown CD8+CD57+ cell expansion by flow cytometry. Sequencing was carried out using sorted CD4+, CD8+, or CD8+CD57+ T cells (not recorded which) from PBMCs. The receptors derive from a human donor with aplastic anemia.

This clonotype has a handful of counts. The chain is built from TRBV7-9 and TRBJ1-3; perhaps TRBD1 as D (6 bases). CDR3 length equals 13 residues. V lost 5 bases and J 5 bases, leaving 10 bases between the germline ends. Germline V gives CDR1 SEHNR, CDR2 FQNEAQ (reference sequence). CDR3 coding DNA: TGTGCCAGCAGCCAGGGGAGGAGAAACACCATATATTTT. This encodes CASSQGRRNTIYF.

For this clonotype: A much larger clone lies one base from this, so it may be a read error. Likely a read error: the CDR3 ends without its conserved phenylalanine or tryptophan. V and J are TRBV2 and TRBJ1-2; a possible D gene is TRBD1 (5 bases). The CDR3 is 14 residues long. V was clipped by 5 bases and J by 0 bases, with 10 bases between them. Germline CDR1 and CDR2: SNHLY and FYNNEI. This CDR3 reads CASSQGWPNYGYTS. The CDR3, as DNA: TGTGCCAGCAGTCAGGGTTGGCCTAACTATGGCTACACCTCC.

This chain connects TRBV29-1 to TRBJ1-2; D is ambiguous. The CDR3 extends over 15 amino acids. V was cut by 7 bases and J by 0 bases, with 18 bases left in between. The germline V gene has CDR1 SQVTM and CDR2 ANQGSEA. The CDR3 here is CSAQGESDSNYGYTF. The CDR3 bases are TGCAGCGCACAAGGAGAGTCCGATTCTAACTATGGCTACACCTTC.

For this clonotype: One base away lies a much larger clone, so this may be a sequencing read error. The chain has TRBV7-8 and TRBJ1-5; D is undetermined. Germline CDR1 and CDR2: SGHVS and FQNEAQ. The CDR3 length is 17 residues. V gave up 2 bases and J gave up 3 bases, with 17 bases separating them. The CDR3 region has the DNA TGTGCCAGCAGCTTAACTACAGAGGGCAGAGCCAATCAGCCCCAGCATTTT. As protein: CASSLTTEGRANQPQHF.

The J gene is TRBJ1-5, the V gene TRBV29-1; no clear D gene. V lost 5 bases to trimming and J lost 3 bases, with 14 bases between them. Per germline, CDR1 SQVTM and CDR2 ANQGSEA. This CDR3 region has 14 residues. The CDR3 is CSVLVDGLNQPQHF. The CDR3 DNA sequence: TGCAGCGTTTTGGTGGACGGACTCAATCAGCCCCAGCATTTT.

This clonotype occurred many times. The rearrangement joins TRBV29-1 to TRBJ1-1, with D hard to call. The V end was cut by 7 bases, the J end by 2 bases, with 14 bases between. The CDR3 has 13 residues. Germline CDR1 SQVTM, CDR2 ANQGSEA. In DNA form, the CDR3 reads TGCAGCGCCCAGGAGTCCCCAAACACTGAAGCTTTCTTT. Its translation: CSAQESPNTEAFF.

CDR3 loop: CASSSWDIPGELFF. The CDR3 DNA reads TGTGCCAGCAGTTCCTGGGACATCCCCGGGGAGCTGTTTTTT. This chain connects TRBV28 to TRBJ2-2; the D gene is possibly TRBD1 (6 bases). The V end lost 4 bases, the J end lost 6 bases, and 12 bases lay between the germline ends. Germline V CDR1 and CDR2: MDHEN, SYDVKM. This CDR3 is built from 14 residues.

As to this clonotype: Given a much more abundant clone one base away, this may be a read error. This rearrangement joins TRBV10-3 to TRBJ2-1; the D gene is possibly TRBD2 (6 bases). The CDR3 sequence is 15 residues long. Germline loops: CDR1 ENHRY, CDR2 SYGVKD. In nucleotides, the CDR3 is TGTACCATCGGCGGGACGCCGGACTCCTACAATGAGCAGTTCTTC. Protein: CTIGGTPDSYNEQFF.

This clonotype was recorded a few times. The chain uses TRBV2 and TRBJ2-1; 13 bases agree with TRBD2. Germline assignment: CDR1 SNHLY and CDR2 FYNNEI. The CDR3 totals 16 residues. Losses at the gene ends were 5 bases for V and 5 bases for J; bases not matched to a gene: 6. The CDR3 reads CASSIETSGGDNEQFF. In DNA, the CDR3 is TGTGCCAGCAGTATAGAAACTAGCGGGGGGGACAATGAGCAGTTCTTC.

This clonotype was observed a handful of times. The rearrangement joins TRBV29-1 to TRBJ1-6; D may be TRBD1 (5 bases). Looked up from germline, CDR1 is SQVTM and CDR2 is ANQGSEA. The CDR3 is 13 amino acids. The ends were cut back, 5 bases at V and 7 bases at J, with 12 bases in the middle. CDR3 amino acids: CSVQLGRNSPLHF. The DNA of the CDR3 is TGCAGCGTTCAACTGGGGCGGAATTCACCCCTCCACTTT.

The genes are TRBV20-1 and TRBJ2-5; possible D gene TRBD2, 6 bases. V was pared by 0 bases and J by 0 bases, with 8 bases between. The CDR3 has 14 amino acids. Germline V gene data show CDR1 as DFQATT and CDR2 as SNEGSKA (reference sequence). The CDR3 is CSARDRDYQETQYF. The DNA for the CDR3 is TGCAGTGCTAGAGACCGGGACTACCAAGAGACCCAGTACTTC.

Details on this clonotype: A much larger clonotype is one base distant, so this may be a read error. V gene TRBV24-1 combines with J gene TRBJ2-2; D possibly corresponds to TRBD1 (7 bases). The CDR3 loop spans 16 amino acids. In germline, CDR1 is KGHDR, CDR2 SFDVKD. The CDR3 DNA is TGTGCCACAACATCAGGGGGGCTAAAGAACACCGGGGAGCTGTCTTTT. Encoded protein: CATTSGGLKNTGELSF.

This clonotype was recorded only once. The V gene is TRBV15, the J gene TRBJ2-7; 10 nucleotides match TRBD2. The CDR3 length is 18 residues. V was clipped by 0 bases and J by 5 bases; unmatched bases: 13. Per the germline V gene, CDR1 is LNHNV and CDR2 is YYDKDF (reference sequence). The DNA of the CDR3 is TGTGCCACCAGCAGAGAAGGGCTAGCGGGGGTCATCCTGGACGAGCAGTACTTC. Protein product: CATSREGLAGVILDEQYF. Filled out from reference TRBV15 and TRBJ2-7, the complete variable domain reads DAMVIQNPRYQVTQFGKPVTLSCSQTLNHNVMYWYQQKSSQAPKLLFHYYDKDFNNEADTPDNFQSRRPNTSFCFLDIRSPGLGDTAMYLCATSREGLAGVILDEQYFGPGTRLTVT.

V and J are TRBV11-1 and TRBJ2-2; TRBD1 matches 7 bases. CDR1 is SGHAT and CDR2 is FQDESV in the germline V gene (reference sequence). The CDR3 has 19 amino acids. J gave up 5 bases and V 5 bases, and 20 bases lay outside the gene matches. CDR3 residues: CASSRGILTDKTGTGELFF. The CDR3 region has the DNA TGTGCCAGCAGCAGGGGGATCTTAACCGATAAGACAGGGACCGGGGAGCTGTTTTTT.

This chain uses TRBV29-1 with TRBJ2-5; TRBD1 matches at 7 bases. This CDR3 comprises 13 residues. V dropped 6 bases and J dropped 0; count of bases not matched to a gene: 4. In germline, CDR1 is SQVTM, CDR2 ANQGSEA. CDR3 nucleotide sequence: TGCAGCGTAGTGACAGGGTACCAAGAGACCCAGTACTTC. This sequence encodes CSVVTGYQETQYF.

For the CDR3, the DNA is TGTGCCAGCAGTGAAGGGACGGGGGAGCAGTACTTC. Translating it yields CASSEGTGEQYF. This chain connects TRBV2 to TRBJ2-7; possibly TRBD2 for D (5 bases). CDR3 length: 12 residues. V lost 1 base to trimming and J lost 7 bases, with 8 bases between them. Germline V gene lookup returns CDR1 SNHLY and CDR2 FYNNEI.

This clonotype was seen more than once but under ten times. The V call is TRBV5-1, the J call TRBJ2-1; 10 nucleotides agree with TRBD2. Germline V gene lookup returns CDR1 SGHRS and CDR2 YFSETQ. After removal of 4 bases from V and 3 bases from J, the junction contained 10 bases not matched to a gene. This CDR3 region has 17 residues. DNA of the CDR3: TGCGCCAGCAGCCTGCCATCTTTAGCGGGGGGCTACAATGAGCAGTTCTTC. As protein: CASSLPSLAGGYNEQFF.

The chain links TRBV20-1 to TRBJ1-6, with 7 bases that match TRBD1. The CDR3 loop spans 16 amino acids. Trimming removed 1 base from V and 9 bases from J; junction bases left unmatched: 12. Germline V gene sequence: CDR1 DFQATT, CDR2 SNEGSKA (reference sequence). DNA for the CDR3: TGCAGTGCTAGAGTATTCGCCGGGACAGATCTTTCACCCCTCCACTTT. It yields the protein CSARVFAGTDLSPLHF.

V and J are TRBV20-1 and TRBJ2-3; 7 bases are a match to TRBD2. Germline values: CDR1 DFQATT, CDR2 SNEGSKA (reference sequence). The CDR3 is made up of 15 amino acids. J lost 4 bases, V lost 0 bases, and 7 bases had no gene match. The CDR3 nucleotides are TGCAGTGCTAGAGATTCAGTGGGGGGGGCAGATACGCAGTATTTT. Amino acid sequence: CSARDSVGGADTQYF.

This clonotype was recorded a few times. The chain is built from TRBV5-1 and TRBJ2-7; TRBD1 matches 7 bases. Trimming took 2 bases from V and 2 from J; bases not matched to a gene: 4. This CDR3 comprises 14 residues. Germline-derived CDR1 and CDR2 are SGHRS and YFSETQ. In nucleotides, the CDR3 is TGCGCCAGCAGCTTCGGGGACAGAGCCTACGAGCAGTACTTC. As protein: CASSFGDRAYEQYF.

Many counts were recorded for this clonotype. The chain uses TRBV10-2 and TRBJ1-6; tentatively, D is TRBD1 (6 bases). Per the germline V gene, CDR1 is WSHSY and CDR2 is SAAADI. Trimming pared 3 bases from V and 5 bases from J, leaving 11 bases between. This CDR3 contains 15 residues. The CDR3 region is CASSDHRVNNSPLHF. CDR3 bases: TGCGCCAGCAGTGACCACAGGGTAAATAATTCACCCCTCCACTTT.

As concerns this clonotype: At one end the junction does not follow the germline gene, possibly because of a read error. The rearrangement links TRBV7-7 to TRBJ2-2; D remains ambiguous. This CDR3 has 14 amino acids. Germline lookup yields CDR1 SSHAT and CDR2 FNYEAQ (reference sequence). This chain's CDR3 is CASSTTENTGELFF. CDR3 sequence (DNA): TGTGCTAGCAGCACAACAGAGAACACCGGGGAGCTGTTTTTT.

This chain joins TRBV10-2 and TRBJ1-2; D perhaps matches TRBD1 (6 bases). The CDR3 is 13 amino acids. The germline V gene encodes CDR1 WSHSY and CDR2 SAAADI. V gave up 2 bases and J gave up 4 bases, with 8 bases separating them. DNA for the CDR3: TGCGCCAGCAGTGAGACAGGGCCCTATGGCTACACCTTC. Translated: CASSETGPYGYTF.

This clonotype was seen repeatedly, ten times or more. CDR3 loop: CATSRDSGYEQYF. The CDR3 DNA is TGTGCCACCAGCAGAGATTCAGGCTACGAGCAGTACTTC. This chain connects TRBV15 to TRBJ2-7; no definite D call. From germline, CDR1 is LNHNV and CDR2 YYDKDF (reference sequence). The CDR3 sequence is 13 residues long. Between the trimmed V and J ends, which lost 0 bases and 3 bases, there was a span of 6 bases.

V usage is TRBV28 and J usage is TRBJ1-6, with D possibly matching TRBD1 (5 bases). The CDR3 consists of 13 residues. Per the germline V gene, CDR1 is MDHEN and CDR2 is SYDVKM. V shed 8 bases and J shed 13 bases, with 18 bases lying between them. DNA for the CDR3: TGTGCCAGCGGGGGGTTAGGTCCGAGGCCCCTCCACTTT. This encodes CASGGLGPRPLHF.